A single sample gave rise to the 4 T cell receptor beta chains below, sequenced in a study of Graves' ophthalmopathy and Graves' hyperthyroidism. The sequenced template was RNA, covering the TCR beta CDR3 region. RT-PCR was first run with HTBI primers, then multiplex PCR in a second round. From the multiplex PCR reads, TCRdb called clonotypes with MiXCR, one entry per CDR3 protein. The sample records some 350,000 distinct CDR3 sequences, roughly 17% being singletons. The specimen sequenced was peripheral blood. The receptors were gathered from an adult woman with stable Graves' hyperthyroidism.

At least ten counts were recorded for this clonotype. The chain employs TRBV28 and TRBJ1-1, with TRBD1 matching over 9 bases. Germline V gene sequence: CDR1 MDHEN, CDR2 SYDVKM. V was clipped by 3 bases and J by 1 base; unmatched bases: 3. This CDR3 region has 15 residues. The CDR3: CASSFQGQGNTEAFF. CDR3 DNA sequence: TGTGCCAGCAGTTTTCAGGGACAGGGGAACACTGAAGCTTTCTTT.

This clonotype was seen a handful of times. This rearrangement joins TRBV5-5 to TRBJ2-7; D remains ambiguous. The CDR3 sequence is 14 residues long. Between the trimmed V and J ends, which lost 4 bases and 1 base, there was a span of 12 bases. CDR1 and CDR2 from the germline V gene are SGHKS and YYEKEE (reference sequence). CDR3 in amino acids: CASSPQIGSYEQYF. The CDR3 nucleotides read TGTGCCAGCAGCCCGCAAATAGGGTCCTACGAGCAGTACTTC.

This clonotype was seen a handful of times. The chain is built from TRBV4-2 and TRBJ1-6; D remains ambiguous. The germline gives CDR1 LGHNA, CDR2 YNFKEQ. V dropped 0 bases and J dropped 0 bases, with 6 bases sitting between them. This CDR3 contains 16 residues. The CDR3, as DNA: TGTGCCAGCAGCCAAGAAAGGAGCTCCTATAATTCACCCCTCCACTTT. It specifies CASSQERSSYNSPLHF.

The rearrangement joins TRBV12-3 or TRBV12-4 to TRBJ2-2, with 9 bases matching TRBD1. The CDR3 is 18 residues long. V lost 4 bases, J lost 6 bases, and 15 bases stayed unmatched. The CDR3 loop reads CASSSRRTGAVFSGELFF. For the CDR3, the DNA is TGTGCCAGCAGTTCAAGGAGGACAGGGGCAGTCTTTTCCGGGGAGCTGTTTTTT.